Listed here are 27 T cell receptor beta chains from one sample, sequenced in a study of T cells in Graves' hyperthyroidism and ophthalmopathy. Amplification yielded TCR beta CDR3 regions, with RNA transcripts as the source. The TCR CDR3 was amplified in a first-round RT-PCR using the HTBI primer set. Each CDR3 protein gets one entry after TCRdb re-called the multiplex PCR reads with MiXCR. In the table there are 450,000 to 650,000 distinct CDR3 sequences, under 20% of which are singletons. The sample taken for sequencing was blood. These receptors all stem from a woman aged 18 to 35 with Graves' ophthalmopathy.

This clonotype occurred a few times. This likely comes from a read error, as the CDR3 has no conserved phenylalanine or tryptophan at its end. The chain is built from TRBV5-5 and TRBJ1-1; 7 nucleotides align to TRBD1. Germline V gene lookup returns CDR1 SGHKS and CDR2 YYEKEE (reference sequence). V lost 4 bases, J lost 0 bases, and 9 bases stayed unmatched. The CDR3 is made up of 16 amino acids. DNA for the CDR3: TGTGCCAGCAGCCCCGGCAGGGGGGAGATGAACACTGAAGCTTTCCTT. This translates into CASSPGRGEMNTEAFL.

This clonotype was seen ten or more times. The chain uses TRBV27 and TRBJ1-1, with D perhaps matching TRBD1 (6 bases). The CDR3 extends over 14 amino acids. Looked up from germline, CDR1 is MNHEY and CDR2 is SMNVEV (reference sequence). The V end lost 4 bases, the J end lost 5 bases, and 14 bases lay between the germline ends. CDR3 in amino acids: CASSSGDEWTEAFF. CDR3 nucleotides: TGTGCCAGCAGTTCAGGGGACGAATGGACTGAAGCTTTCTTT.

The chain employs TRBV19 and TRBJ1-3, with D unresolved. Germline V gene sequence: CDR1 LNHDA, CDR2 SQIVND (reference sequence). V was shortened by 6 bases and J by 3 bases, with 15 bases between the two germline ends. The CDR3 has 15 residues. Written as DNA, the CDR3 is TGTGCCAGTAGCCTCGACACGACCCTTGGAAACACCATATATTTT. Amino acid sequence: CASSLDTTLGNTIYF.

This clonotype was found many times. The V and J genes are TRBV11-2 and TRBJ1-5; perhaps TRBD1 as D (6 bases). Germline-derived CDR1 and CDR2 are SGHAT and FQNNGV. The V and J ends lost 5 bases and 4 bases respectively, with 9 bases between them. The CDR3 consists of 13 residues. The CDR3 loop is CASSGQLNQPQHF. CDR3 in DNA: TGTGCCAGCAGCGGACAGCTTAATCAGCCCCAGCATTTT.

This clonotype was detected ten times or more. V and J are TRBV11-2 and TRBJ2-3; 11 bases are shared with TRBD2. Germline assignment: CDR1 SGHAT and CDR2 FQNNGV. The CDR3 spans 17 residues. J gave up 2 bases and V 4 bases, and 8 bases lay outside the gene matches. CDR3 loop: CASSSTGTSGPTDTQYF. As DNA, the CDR3 is TGTGCCAGCAGCTCGACCGGGACTAGCGGACCCACAGATACGCAGTATTTT.

This clonotype showed up many times. The rearrangement joins TRBV6-2 or TRBV6-3 to TRBJ2-3; 12 nucleotides align to TRBD2. The CDR3 is 16 residues long. The germline CDR1 and CDR2 sequences are MNHEY and SVGEGT. Unmatched junction bases numbered 9, after V lost 6 bases and J lost 5 bases. The CDR3 DNA is TGTGCCAGCAGACCCGGCTGGGGACTAGCGGGAGATACGCAGTATTTT. Translation: CASRPGWGLAGDTQYF.

A few counts support this clonotype. This sequence joins TRBV3-1 and TRBJ2-2; 11 positions agree with TRBD2. The CDR3 has 19 residues. CDR1 and CDR2 from the germline V gene are LGHDT and YNNKEL (reference sequence). Losses at the gene ends were 0 bases for V and 7 bases for J; bases not matched to a gene: 13. DNA for the CDR3: TGTGCCAGCAGCCAAGATACTAGCGGGAGCGAAAGTAGAGGCGGGGAGCTGTTTTTT. Translated, it gives CASSQDTSGSESRGGELFF.

V gene TRBV28 combines with J gene TRBJ2-3; unclear D gene. The CDR3 sequence is 14 residues long. Germline V gene data show CDR1 as MDHEN and CDR2 as SYDVKM. Trimming pared 3 bases from V and 3 bases from J, leaving 10 bases between. CDR3 nucleotide sequence: TGTGCCAGCAGTTTGATTGGGTGGACAGATACGCAGTATTTT. This encodes CASSLIGWTDTQYF.

This clonotype has at least ten counts. CDR3 sequence: CASSEGLAGVNEQYF. CDR3 nucleotide sequence: TGCGCCAGCAGCGAGGGACTAGCGGGAGTGAACGAGCAGTACTTC. This chain uses TRBV4-3 with TRBJ2-7; the match to TRBD2 covers 14 bases. In germline, CDR1 is LGHNA, CDR2 YSLEER. V lost 5 bases and J lost 5; bases outside the gene matches: 5. The CDR3 covers 15 residues.

With regard to this clonotype: A much larger clone is a single base away; this may be a read error. The V gene is TRBV5-1, the J gene TRBJ2-1; no firm D call. Trimming removed 3 bases from V and 12 bases from J, with 13 bases in between. This CDR3 region has 12 residues. The germline CDR1 and CDR2 sequences are SGHRS and YFSETQ. The CDR3 DNA follows: TGCGCCAGCAGCTATTCACCCCTTGGGCAGTTCTTC. Its protein is CASSYSPLGQFF. Full variable domain (outside the CDR3, taken from reference TRBV5-1 and TRBJ2-1): KAGVTQTPRYLIKTRGQQVTLSCSPISGHRSVSWYQQTPGQGLQFLFEYFSETQRNKGNFPGRFSGRQFSNSRSEMNVSTLELGDSALYLCASSYSPLGQFFGPGTRLTVL.

This clonotype was counted only a few times. The rearrangement uses TRBV4-2 and TRBJ2-2; no definite D call. The germline CDR1 and CDR2 sequences are LGHNA and YNFKEQ. The V gene lost 0 bases and the J gene lost 3 bases, with 11 bases spanning the gap. CDR3 length: 16 amino acids. The CDR3 DNA is TGTGCCAGCAGCCAAGATCTGGGAACCCACACCGGGGAGCTGTTTTTT. Encoded protein: CASSQDLGTHTGELFF.

Remarks on this clonotype: A much larger clone differs from this one at a single base, so this may be a read error. This chain joins TRBV6-5 and TRBJ1-1; no clear D gene. CDR3 length equals 13 residues. The V end was cut by 2 bases, the J end by 0 bases, with 4 bases between. Per germline, CDR1 MNHEY and CDR2 SVGAGI. The CDR3 region has the DNA TGTGCCAGCAGTTACGACGTGAACACTGAAGCTTTCTTT. Its protein is CASSYDVNTEAFF.

The chain combines TRBV30 with TRBJ1-5; D remains ambiguous. The V and J ends lost 3 bases and 2 bases respectively, with 5 bases between them. Per the germline V gene, CDR1 is GTSNPN and CDR2 is SVGIG (reference sequence). The CDR3 sequence is 12 residues long. In nucleotides, the CDR3 is TGTGCCTGGAGCTCGGGCAATCAGCCCCAGCATTTT. This gives the protein CAWSSGNQPQHF. Full variable domain (outside the CDR3, taken from reference TRBV30 and TRBJ1-5): SQTIHQWPATLVQPVGSPLSLECTVEGTSNPNLYWYRQAAGRGLQLLFYSVGIGQISSEVPQNLSASRPQDRQFILSSKKLLLSDSGFYLCAWSSGNQPQHFGDGTRLSIL.

This clonotype has ten or more counts. The gene calls are TRBV5-1 and TRBJ1-1, with D uncertain. Germline V gives CDR1 SGHRS, CDR2 YFSETQ. Trimming cost V 0 bases and J 3 bases, with 12 bases left between them. The CDR3 is 15 residues long. This CDR3 reads CASSLVDGFHTEAFF. In nucleotides, the CDR3 is TGCGCCAGCAGCTTGGTGGACGGCTTCCACACTGAAGCTTTCTTT.

V gene TRBV5-1 combines with J gene TRBJ1-2; D gene ambiguous. V was cut by 2 bases and J by 4 bases, with 12 bases left in between. This CDR3 has 14 residues. Looked up from germline, CDR1 is SGHRS and CDR2 is YFSETQ. DNA for the CDR3: TGCGCCAGCAGCTTTGGCGGGTCGTCCTATGGCTACACCTTC. This translates into CASSFGGSSYGYTF.

This clonotype was seen a few times. The chain uses TRBV12-5 and TRBJ2-5; D remains ambiguous. CDR3 size: 14 residues. CDR1 and CDR2 from the germline V gene are LGHNT and FRNRAP. V dropped 7 bases and J dropped 5 bases, with 17 bases sitting between them. The CDR3 loop is CASALSGMTETQYF. The CDR3 DNA sequence: TGTGCTAGTGCCTTAAGTGGCATGACGGAGACCCAGTACTTC.

This clonotype was detected ten times or more. The J gene is TRBJ1-1, the V gene TRBV5-1; D not certain. The CDR3 is 14 residues long. The V end lost 0 bases, the J end lost 3 bases, and 9 bases lay between the germline ends. Germline V gene lookup returns CDR1 SGHRS and CDR2 YFSETQ. The CDR3 DNA reads TGCGCCAGCAGCTTGGAGGCATCGGACACTGAAGCTTTCTTT. Translated: CASSLEASDTEAFF.

In its sample, this clonotype was seen many times. The V call is TRBV24-1, the J call TRBJ1-1, with 7 bases aligning to TRBD1. CDR1 KGHDR and CDR2 SFDVKD come from the germline V gene. The CDR3 consists of 15 residues. V was clipped by 9 bases and J by 3 bases; unmatched bases: 12. The CDR3: CATRQGRGGDTEAFF. CDR3 nucleotide sequence: TGTGCCACCCGACAGGGCAGGGGAGGAGACACTGAAGCTTTCTTT.

In this sample, this clonotype turned up many times. V gene TRBV7-2 combines with J gene TRBJ1-5; TRBD1 might be the D (5 bases). Per the germline V gene, CDR1 is SGHTA and CDR2 is FQGNSA. The CDR3 covers 14 residues. The germline V and J ends were trimmed by 1 base and 3 bases, with 7 bases remaining between them. The CDR3 coding sequence is TGTGCCAGCAGCTTAGGCAGGGCCAATCAGCCCCAGCATTTT. It translates to CASSLGRANQPQHF.

There are many counts of this clonotype. This chain joins TRBV3-1 and TRBJ1-1; the D gene is possibly TRBD1 (5 bases). CDR3 length equals 13 residues. V was cut by 5 bases and J by 7 bases, with 14 bases left in between. The germline CDR1 and CDR2 sequences are LGHDT and YNNKEL (reference sequence). The CDR3 DNA sequence: TGTGCCAGCAGCGCCTACCGGCAGGGTGAAGCTTTCTTT. Its translation is CASSAYRQGEAFF.

This clonotype turned up a few times. The chain joins TRBV5-1 to TRBJ1-5; a possible D gene is TRBD1 (5 bases). Looked up from germline, CDR1 is SGHRS and CDR2 is YFSETQ. V lost 5 bases, J lost 1 base, and 13 bases lay in between. This CDR3 has 15 residues. CDR3 nucleotide sequence: TGCGCCAGCAGGGCAGGGAGGGACAGCAATCAGCCCCAGCATTTT. The encoded protein is CASRAGRDSNQPQHF.

This clonotype was counted at least ten times. The chain couples TRBV6-1 to TRBJ1-5; D unresolved. Trimming left V 3 bases short and J 3 bases short, with 6 bases between. This CDR3 contains 13 residues. Germline assignment: CDR1 MNHNS and CDR2 SASEGT. CDR3 amino acids: CASSDTYNQPQHF. CDR3 DNA sequence: TGTGCCAGCAGTGACACATACAATCAGCCCCAGCATTTT.

This clonotype came up many times. The rearrangement uses TRBV3-1 and TRBJ1-5; D uncertain. Germline CDR1 LGHDT, CDR2 YNNKEL (reference sequence). Trimming shortened V by 0 bases and J by 1 base, and 4 bases separated the two germline ends. The CDR3 is made up of 14 amino acids. CDR3 in amino acids: CASSQDGSNQPQHF. The CDR3 DNA is TGTGCCAGCAGCCAAGACGGCAGCAATCAGCCCCAGCATTTT. The complete variable domain, with remaining parts taken from reference TRBV3-1 and TRBJ1-5, reads DTAVSQTPKYLVTQMGNDKSIKCEQNLGHDTMYWYKQDSKKFLKIMFSYNNKELIINETVPNRFSPKSPDKAHLNLHINSLELGDSAVYFCASSQDGSNQPQHFGDGTRLSIL.

The rearrangement uses TRBV6-1 and TRBJ2-6; 9 bases map to TRBD2. V was pared by 2 bases and J by 0 bases, with 20 bases of the junction left unmatched. This CDR3 comprises 23 residues. Looked up from germline, CDR1 is MNHNS and CDR2 is SASEGT. The CDR3 DNA reads as TGTGCCAGCAGTGAATTCTCCCGGTGGTGGGCTAGCGGGGCCAGCTCTGGGGCCAACGTCCTGACTTTC. Its translation is CASSEFSRWWASGASSGANVLTF.

This clonotype came up a few times. The rearrangement links TRBV18 to TRBJ1-3, with 11 nucleotides matching TRBD1. V shed 3 bases, J shed 0 bases, and the junction held 7 bases outside the gene matches. The CDR3 runs 18 residues. Germline CDR1 reads KGHSH; CDR2 reads LQKENI. The CDR3 sequence: CASSPPSGQGASGNTIYF. In DNA form, the CDR3 reads TGTGCCAGCTCACCCCCCAGTGGACAGGGGGCCTCTGGAAACACCATATATTTT.

This clonotype was picked up a small number of times. The rearrangement links TRBV7-8 to TRBJ2-7, with 10 bases lining up with TRBD1. The CDR3 is made up of 13 amino acids. V dropped 8 bases and J dropped 3; count of bases not matched to a gene: 4. Per the germline V gene, CDR1 is SGHVS and CDR2 is FQNEAQ. Here the CDR3 reads CASLRTGGYEQYF. CDR3 coding DNA: TGTGCCAGCCTACGGACAGGGGGCTACGAGCAGTACTTC.

This clonotype appeared once. The chain combines TRBV3-1 with TRBJ2-5, with 16 bases lining up with TRBD2. CDR3 length: 16 residues. After removal of 4 bases from V and 4 bases from J, the junction contained 3 bases not matched to a gene. Germline V lookup: CDR1 LGHDT, CDR2 YNNKEL (reference sequence). The CDR3: CASSPGTSGGAETQYF. The CDR3 region has the DNA TGTGCCAGCAGCCCCGGGACTAGCGGGGGGGCAGAGACCCAGTACTTC.